These T cell receptor beta chains were read from a single sample in a study of blood T cell repertoires in COVID-19. This table comes from immunoSEQ multiplex PCR, and its TCRdb copy is limited to in-frame clones, with some not included. The data contain about 16,000 clones, 88% of them seen just once; the ten biggest clones take up about 12%. Specimen: peripheral blood. These TCRs come from a human donor in a cohort sampled during active COVID-19. The CDR3 runs from the conserved cysteine through the conserved F or W. A D gene is named only where the DNA matches it firmly. Clone size is given for some rows only: seen once, a few or many times, or a class if the clone is expanded.

J | V | D | size | DNA | CDR3
TRBJ1-1 | TRBV28 | TRBD1 | . | TGTGCCAGCAGTTCTGGACAGGGTACGGATGAAGCTTTCTTT | CASSSGQGTDEAFF
TRBJ2-5 | TRBV5-1 | . | . | TGCGCCAGCAGCCCTAATCTACAGGGGACCCAGTACTTC | CASSPNLQGTQYF
TRBJ2-7 | TRBV6-5 | TRBD1 | once | TGTGCCAGTACTGCAACCGGGACAGGATCATACGAGCAGTACTTC | CASTATGTGSYEQYF
TRBJ2-7 | TRBV6-5 | TRBD1 | . | TGTGCCAGCAGTCGACAGGGCTACGAGCAGTACTTC | CASSRQGYEQYF
TRBJ2-2 | TRBV7-6 | . | once | TGTGCCAGCAGCTTGCTACTCGGCACCGGGGAGCTGTTTTTT | CASSLLLGTGELFF
TRBJ1-1 | TRBV27 | . | . | TGTGCCAGCAGTTCGCCGACGACAGGCACCGATGAAGCTTTCTTT | CASSSPTTGTDEAFF
TRBJ2-1 | TRBV19 | TRBD1 | . | TGTGCCAGTAGCCCAGACGTCAGGACAGGGGGCTCTAATGAGCAGTTCTTC | CASSPDVRTGGSNEQFF
TRBJ2-7 | TRBV11-2 | TRBD1 | . | TGTGCCAGCAGCTCTGACAGGGGAAAAGGAACCTCCTACGAGCAGTACTTC | CASSSDRGKGTSYEQYF
TRBJ2-7 | TRBV28 | . | once | TGTGCCAGCAGTTTAGGCATGGTCGAGCAGTACTTC | CASSLGMVEQYF
TRBJ1-2 | TRBV5-5 | TRBD1 | . | TGTGCCAGCAGCTTGGAAGTTGGAGGGGGCGTGGGCTACACCTTC | CASSLEVGGGVGYTF
TRBJ2-4 | TRBV5-5 | TRBD1 | . | TGTGCCAGCAGCATTACCGGGACAGTCAAAAACATTCAGTACTTC | CASSITGTVKNIQYF
TRBJ2-2 | TRBV5-1 | . | . | TGCGCCAGCAGCTTACTCGGGGAGCTGTTTTTT | CASSLLGELFF
TRBJ2-7 | TRBV12-3/TRBV12-4 | . | . | TGTGCCAGCAGTTTAGCGCGGGGCTACGAGCAGTACTTC | CASSLARGYEQYF
TRBJ2-3 | TRBV28 | TRBD2 | . | TGTGCCAGCAGTTACGGGGGGACAGATACGCAGTATTTT | CASSYGGTDTQYF
TRBJ2-3 | TRBV19 | . | once | TGTGCCACCAAACAGACAGTTCCTCCAGATACGCAGTATTTT | CATKQTVPPDTQYF
TRBJ1-5 | TRBV7-2 | . | few | TGTGCCAGCAGCCTCTCTTTATCTAGCAATCAGCCCCAGCATTTT | CASSLSLSSNQPQHF
TRBJ2-7 | TRBV28 | TRBD1 | . | TGTGCCAGCGAAGGGGGCTCTGGCTACGAGCAGTACTTC | CASEGGSGYEQYF
TRBJ2-7 | TRBV29-1 | TRBD1 | . | TGCAGCGTTTTAACAGGGGACTCCTACGAGCAGTACTTC | CSVLTGDSYEQYF